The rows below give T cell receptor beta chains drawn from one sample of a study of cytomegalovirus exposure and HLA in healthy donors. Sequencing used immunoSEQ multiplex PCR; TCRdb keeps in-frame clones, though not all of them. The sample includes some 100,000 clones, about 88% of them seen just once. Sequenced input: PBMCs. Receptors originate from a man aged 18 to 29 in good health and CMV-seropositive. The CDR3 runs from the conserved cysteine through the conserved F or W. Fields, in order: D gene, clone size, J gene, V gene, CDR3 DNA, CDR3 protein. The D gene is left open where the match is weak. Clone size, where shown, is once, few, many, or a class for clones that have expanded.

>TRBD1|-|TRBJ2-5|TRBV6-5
TGTGCCAGCAGCGGACAGGGGGAGACCCAGTACTTC
CASSGQGETQYF
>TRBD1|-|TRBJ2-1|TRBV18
TGTGCCAGCTCAGCTGCCGGGACAGGGGGCCATGAGCAGTTCTTC
CASSAAGTGGHEQFF
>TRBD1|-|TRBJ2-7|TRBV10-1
TGCGCCAGCGAAGGACAGGGGGTCGACGAGCAGTACTTC
CASEGQGVDEQYF
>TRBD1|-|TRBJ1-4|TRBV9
TGTGCCAGCAGCTTCGGGACAGGGAGGACAACTAATGAAAAACTGTTTTTT
CASSFGTGRTTNEKLFF
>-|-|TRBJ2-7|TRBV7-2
TGTGCCAGCAGCAGGGATGGGGGCCGACGCGAGCAGTACTTC
CASSRDGGRREQYF
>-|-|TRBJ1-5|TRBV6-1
TGTGCCAGCAACCCTCACTCCCGCGTCTGGCCCCAGCATTTT
CASNPHSRVWPQHF
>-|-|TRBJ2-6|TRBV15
TGTGCCACCAGAGGCGGCTCTGGGGCCAACGTCCTGACTTTC
CATRGGSGANVLTF
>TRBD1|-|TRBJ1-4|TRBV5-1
TGCGCCAGCAGCCGCGGGGACAGGGTAGGACGGGAAAAACTGTTTTTT
CASSRGDRVGREKLFF
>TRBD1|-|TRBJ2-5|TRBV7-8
TGTGCCAGCAGCGCCTATAGGGACAGGCGACCGAAAGAGACCCAGTACTTC
CASSAYRDRRPKETQYF
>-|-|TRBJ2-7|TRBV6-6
TGTGCCAGCAGCCAACGACGGGAAGAGCAGTACTTC
CASSQRREEQYF
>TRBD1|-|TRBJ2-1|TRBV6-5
TGTGCCAGCAGATTAACAGGGGCCTACAATGAGCAGTTCTTC
CASRLTGAYNEQFF
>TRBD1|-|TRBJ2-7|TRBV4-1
TGCGCCAGCAGCCAAGGACAGGGGGCATCCTACGAGCAGTACTTC
CASSQGQGASYEQYF
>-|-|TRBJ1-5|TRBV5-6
TGTGCCAGCAGCGCGGGGTGGGGTCCGGAGCAGCCCCAGCATTTT
CASSAGWGPEQPQHF
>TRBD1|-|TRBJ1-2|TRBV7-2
TGTGCCAGCAGCCCCGACAGGGTCTATGGCTACACCTTC
CASSPDRVYGYTF
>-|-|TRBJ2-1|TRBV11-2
TGTGCCAGCAGCTTAGGAAACAGGAACAATGAGCAGTTCTTC
CASSLGNRNNEQFF
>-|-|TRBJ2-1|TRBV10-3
TGTGCCATCAGGGACTCGGGGAAAGCACTAATTGGGGGCGAGCAGTTCTTC
CAIRDSGKALIGGEQFF
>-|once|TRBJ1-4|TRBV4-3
TGCGCCAGCAGCCAATCGACAGCTACTAATGAAAAACTGTTTTTT
CASSQSTATNEKLFF
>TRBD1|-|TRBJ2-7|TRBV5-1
TGCGCCAGCAGCTTGGGGTCCCGGACAGGGGAAGAGCAGTACTTC
CASSLGSRTGEEQYF
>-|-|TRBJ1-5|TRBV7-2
TGTGCCAGCAGCCCGGAAGGGAGACTTCAGCCCCAGCATTTT
CASSPEGRLQPQHF
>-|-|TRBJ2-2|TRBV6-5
TGTGCCAGCAGCTACGGGCGACAGGAGAACACCGGGGAGCTGTTTTTT
CASSYGRQENTGELFF
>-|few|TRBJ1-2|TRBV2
TGTGTCCTGGCGAGGGTCCGCGGCTACACCTTC
CVLARVRGYTF
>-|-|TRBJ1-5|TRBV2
TGTGCCAGCAGTGGTGGCAGGAATCAGCCCCAGCATTTT
CASSGGRNQPQHF